This TCR beta chain was sequenced for a study of T-cell memory formation after mild COVID-19. Study-level points and caveats: Day 37-peaking second-wave clones had unconfirmed SARS-CoV-2 specificity. Within pre-infection memory, some responding clones were found, suggesting cross-reactive memory joined. Clones that contracted from day 15 to 85 were balanced CD4/CD8, while later expanders leaned CD4+.

The sample holds a few counts of this clonotype. Antigen: not known. The germline gives CDR1 SGDLS, CDR2 YYNGEE. The V gene lost 4 bases and the J gene lost 6 bases, with 11 bases spanning the gap. The CDR3 sequence is 14 residues long. Sample barcodes and UMIs were carried by the TCR alpha and TCR beta cDNA libraries that 5'RACE generated with constant-segment primers. TCRdb fed the 5' RACE reads into MiXCR, producing one record per CDR3 protein. The sample contains 470,000 or so distinct CDR3 sequences, about 19% of which appear only once. The receptor comes from an adult woman who had mild COVID-19 (a few samples of this study predate the infection). Cell type and time point are not known. The sample comprised PBMCs or a T cell subset sorted from them (not recorded which). V is TRBV9 and J is TRBJ1-6, with D perhaps TRBD1 (5 bases). In nucleotides, the CDR3 is TGTGCCAGCAGCCCACTGGGGACTAATTCACCCCTCCACTTT. This translates into CASSPLGTNSPLHF.